This TCR beta chain was captured in a study of T cell responses to AZD1222 COVID-19 vaccine. Study-wide results and limits: Targets within unmutated variant regions were reportedly found for nearly half of spike-specific TCRs. With two AZD1222 doses given, Spike-specific TCR breadth and depth both rose. AZD1222 recipients seropositive at baseline numbered only 5 to 7.

The repertoire was sequenced with immunoSEQ multiplex PCR; TCRdb's copy has only in-frame clones and lacks some. In the table there are 100,000 to 150,000 clones, approximately 91% of which are singletons. As to this clone: Its antigen is not identified.

The CDR3 sequence is 18 residues long. V was pared by 2 bases and J by 0 bases, with 17 bases between. Germline V CDR1 and CDR2: KGHSH, LQKENI. This chain connects TRBV18 to TRBJ2-1; either TRBD1 or TRBD2 may supply D (5 bases each). Sample: peripheral blood, taken 28 days after the second AZD1222 dose. The sequence derives from an adult who received the AZD1222 COVID-19 vaccine. The DNA for the CDR3 is TGTGCCAGCTCACCAAGGGACGCGCGGGCAAGCTCCTACAATGAGCAGTTCTTC. This encodes CASSPRDARASSYNEQFF.